The 10 T cell receptor beta chains given below trace back to one sample, sequenced in a study of regulatory T cells in long-lasting Graves disease. Indicated time point: newly diagnosed GD, antithyroid drugs for less than 3 months. There was RNA extracted from PBMCs, and the TCR library was made from it. In building TCR beta libraries, iRepertoire HTBI primers were used together with Arm-PCR of CDR3 regions. MiXCR, run by TCRdb on the multiplex PCR reads, gives a single entry per CDR3 protein. The sample includes roughly 500,000 distinct CDR3 sequences, approximately 14% of them seen just once. This same sample was also taken into another study, of T cells in Graves' hyperthyroidism and ophthalmopathy.

The sequenced sample was peripheral blood mononuclear cells (PBMCs), obtained at new diagnosis, from a patient treated with antithyroid drugs. All receptors come from a woman in her 50s with Graves disease.

This clonotype was recorded many times. This chain connects TRBV2 to TRBJ1-6; D gene unclear. The CDR3 consists of 16 residues. Germline V gene sequence: CDR1 SNHLY, CDR2 FYNNEI. Trimming left V 2 bases short and J 0 bases short, with 8 bases between. The CDR3 is CASSEWQGSYNSPLHF. CDR3 in DNA: TGTGCCAGCAGTGAATGGCAAGGCTCCTATAATTCACCCCTCCACTTT.

This clonotype has ten or more counts. The V and J genes are TRBV3-1 and TRBJ2-7, with 7 bases that match TRBD1. The CDR3 has 14 amino acids. Trimming took 3 bases from V and 6 from J; bases not matched to a gene: 8. CDR1 and CDR2 (germline): LGHDT, YNNKEL (reference sequence). The CDR3 is CASSQTGPPLEQYF. The CDR3 DNA sequence: TGTGCCAGCAGCCAGACAGGGCCTCCACTCGAGCAGTACTTC.

The table lists this clonotype with many counts. The chain employs TRBV7-2 and TRBJ2-7, with 15 nucleotides matching TRBD2. V gave up 1 base and J gave up 6 bases; unmatched junction bases: 13. The CDR3 is 19 amino acids. The V gene's germline CDR1 is SGHTA and CDR2 FQGNSA. The CDR3 DNA sequence: TGTGCCAGCAGCTTAGGACCCCGGACTAGCGGGAGGGCCGTTCCCGAGCAGTACTTC. It codes for CASSLGPRTSGRAVPEQYF.

This clonotype was observed at least ten times. V and J are TRBV2 and TRBJ2-1, with TRBD2 identical over 14 bases. Germline CDR1 is SNHLY and CDR2 is FYNNEI. Trimming at V came to 7 bases and at J to 6 bases, leaving 8 bases not matched to a gene. This CDR3 has 16 amino acids. CDR3 sequence reads: CASTAMGLAGVNEQFF. In DNA form, the CDR3 reads TGTGCCAGCACCGCCATGGGACTAGCGGGAGTCAATGAGCAGTTCTTC.

The chain's CDR3 is CASSATGRGEQFF. CDR3 DNA: TGTGCCAGCAGTGCGACAGGGAGGGGGGAGCAGTTCTTC. This chain uses TRBV6-1 with TRBJ2-1; either TRBD1 or TRBD2 may fit D (7 bases each). Germline CDR1 and CDR2: MNHNS and SASEGT. This CDR3 is 13 amino acids long. V gave up 4 bases and J gave up 10 bases, with 14 bases separating them.

This clonotype was seen ten or more times. The CDR3 DNA reads TGTGCCAGCAGTTCCTCGGACGGAGAGCAGTTCTTC. The encoded protein is CASSSSDGEQFF. The chain couples TRBV28 to TRBJ2-1; D gene unclear. The CDR3 covers 12 residues. V dropped 4 bases and J dropped 10 bases, with 11 bases sitting between them. Per the germline V gene, CDR1 is MDHEN and CDR2 is SYDVKM.

The chain carries TRBV6-1 and TRBJ1-1, with 9 bases matching TRBD1. The CDR3 covers 16 residues. Germline CDR1 reads MNHNS; CDR2 reads SASEGT. Germline trimming cut 6 bases from V and 1 base from J; bases unmatched to any gene: 9. CDR3 loop: CASRIGTGRSNTEAFF. As DNA, the CDR3 is TGTGCCAGCAGGATCGGGACAGGGCGGTCGAACACTGAAGCTTTCTTT.

The rearrangement joins TRBV7-2 to TRBJ2-7; no firm D call. The CDR3 contains 12 residues. V was trimmed by 4 bases and J by 6 bases, leaving 10 bases between them. The germline CDR1 and CDR2 sequences are SGHTA and FQGNSA. The DNA for the CDR3 is TGTGCCAGCAGCTCTCCCCAGAGCGAGCAGTACTTC. It translates to CASSSPQSEQYF. Combining the CDR3 with reference TRBV7-2 and TRBJ2-7 gives the whole variable domain GAGVSQSPSNKVTEKGKDVELRCDPISGHTALYWYRQSLGQGLEFLIYFQGNSAPDKSGLPSDRFSAERTGGSVSTLTIQRTQQEDSAVYLCASSSPQSEQYFGPGTRLTVT.

This clonotype was observed a few times. J is TRBJ2-7 and V is TRBV5-1; D not certain. V was cut by 0 bases and J by 3 bases, with 7 bases left in between. The CDR3 length is 13 residues. CDR1 and CDR2 (germline): SGHRS, YFSETQ. The CDR3 DNA reads as TGCGCCAGCAGCTTGGGTAACCACTACGAGCAGTACTTC. Its protein is CASSLGNHYEQYF.

The chain has TRBV18 and TRBJ2-1; no clear D. V lost 3 bases and J lost 9, with 18 bases in between. The CDR3 sequence is 15 residues long. Germline CDR1 reads KGHSH; CDR2 reads LQKENI. CDR3 in amino acids: CASSPQIGQNSEQFF. The CDR3 DNA sequence: TGTGCCAGCTCACCTCAGATAGGGCAAAACAGTGAGCAGTTCTTC.